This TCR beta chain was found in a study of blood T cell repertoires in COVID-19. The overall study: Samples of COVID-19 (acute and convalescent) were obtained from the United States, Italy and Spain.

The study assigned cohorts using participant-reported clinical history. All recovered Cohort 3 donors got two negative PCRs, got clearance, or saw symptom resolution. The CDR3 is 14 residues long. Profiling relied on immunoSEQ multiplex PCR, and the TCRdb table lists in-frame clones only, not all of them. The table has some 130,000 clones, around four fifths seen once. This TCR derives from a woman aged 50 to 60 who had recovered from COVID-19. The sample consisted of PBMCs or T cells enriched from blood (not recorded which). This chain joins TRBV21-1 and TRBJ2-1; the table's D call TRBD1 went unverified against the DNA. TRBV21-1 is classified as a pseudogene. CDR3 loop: CASSGQWVNNEQFF. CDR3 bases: TGTGCCAGCTCCGGACAGTGGGTAAACAATGAGCAGTTCTTC.